The 16 T cell receptor beta chains below come from one sample, sequenced in a study of T cell responses to AZD1222 COVID-19 vaccine. Profiling relied on immunoSEQ multiplex PCR, and the TCRdb table lists in-frame clones only, not all of them. This table holds some 96,000 clones, approximately 90% found once. The starting material was peripheral blood, obtained on day 0 of AZD1222 vaccination. The receptor source for this set is an adult in good health.

The genes are TRBV7-6 and TRBJ2-7; D is uncertain. V lost 5 bases, J lost 5 bases, and 19 bases lay in between. The CDR3 is made up of 15 amino acids. Looked up from germline, CDR1 is SGHVS and CDR2 is FNYEAQ. In DNA, the CDR3 is TGTGCCAGCAGCCACGCCCGGGTCCCTGCCCACGAGCAGTACTTC. Amino acid sequence: CASSHARVPAHEQYF.

V is TRBV6-1 and J is TRBJ2-1; 7 bases match TRBD1. Germline V CDR1 and CDR2: MNHNS, SASEGT. Trimming removed 6 bases from V and 0 bases from J; junction bases left unmatched: 2. The CDR3 is 14 residues long. The CDR3 is CASSPGGSYNEQFF. The CDR3 region has the DNA TGTGCCAGCAGCCCAGGGGGCTCCTACAATGAGCAGTTCTTC.

The chain uses TRBV12-5 and TRBJ1-3; 10 nucleotides line up with TRBD1. CDR1 LGHNT and CDR2 FRNRAP come from the germline V gene. V lost 1 base, J lost 6 bases, and 3 bases stayed unmatched. This CDR3 has 15 residues. CDR3 sequence reads: CASGLGTGGANTIYF. Here the CDR3 DNA reads TGTGCTAGTGGTTTGGGGACAGGGGGTGCAAACACCATATATTTT. Using reference TRBV12-5 and TRBJ1-3 for the parts outside the CDR3, the full variable domain is DARVTQTPRHKVTEMGQEVTMRCQPILGHNTVFWYRQTMMQGLELLAYFRNRAPLDDSGMPKDRFSAEMPDATLATLKIQPSEPRDSAVYFCASGLGTGGANTIYFGEGSWLTVV.

This clone has a handful of counts. CDR3 sequence (DNA): TGTGCCAGCAGCCCCCAGCGGACCTACAATGAGCAGTTCTTC. Amino acid sequence: CASSPQRTYNEQFF. The rearrangement links TRBV7-2 to TRBJ2-1; D perhaps matches TRBD2 (5 bases). Trimming cost V 5 bases and J 2 bases, with 10 bases left between them. Germline V gene lookup returns CDR1 SGHTA and CDR2 FQGNSA. CDR3 length equals 14 residues.

The chain carries TRBV4-1 and TRBJ1-4; the D is unclear. CDR3 length: 15 amino acids. Deletions cut 4 bases from V and 7 bases from J, with 16 bases between. Germline-derived CDR1 and CDR2 are MGHRA and YSYEKL. DNA of the CDR3: TGCGCCAGCAGCCCGCGAGACTGGCTAGGTGAAAAACTGTTTTTT. Translation: CASSPRDWLGEKLFF.

V is TRBV9 and J is TRBJ1-6; a possible D gene is TRBD1 (5 bases). Germline V gene lookup returns CDR1 SGDLS and CDR2 YYNGEE. The CDR3 is 16 residues long. V dropped 3 bases and J dropped 9 bases, with 19 bases sitting between them. CDR3: CASSGPPFRVGSPLHF. The DNA of the CDR3 is TGTGCCAGCAGCGGCCCTCCGTTCAGGGTTGGTTCACCCCTCCACTTT.

V and J are TRBV7-8 and TRBJ2-3, with 8 bases lining up with TRBD2. This CDR3 is built from 17 residues. V gave up 2 bases and J gave up 1 base; unmatched junction bases: 8. From germline, CDR1 is SGHVS and CDR2 FQNEAQ. CDR3 loop: CASSLSPTGGGTDTQYF. The CDR3 DNA sequence: TGTGCCAGCAGCTTATCCCCGACGGGGGGGGGCACAGATACGCAGTATTTT.

The CDR3 DNA reads TGCGCCAGCAGCTCATCTCCGCATAGAGGCGGGAACACTGAAGCTTTCTTT. It translates to CASSSSPHRGGNTEAFF. The chain links TRBV5-1 to TRBJ1-1; D not resolved. V lost 3 bases, J lost 1 base, and 19 bases lay in between. CDR3 size: 17 residues. Germline CDR1 reads SGHRS; CDR2 reads YFSETQ.

This clone showed up just a few times. The genes are TRBV10-1 and TRBJ2-5; no clear D gene. Germline loops: CDR1 WNHNN, CDR2 SYGVQD (reference sequence). Trimming cost V 3 bases and J 1 base, with 9 bases left between them. The CDR3 has 14 residues. Here the CDR3 reads CASSDGSTQETQYF. For the CDR3, the DNA is TGCGCCAGCAGTGACGGTTCTACCCAAGAGACCCAGTACTTC.

The chain has TRBV7-8 and TRBJ2-2; D is unresolved. V shed 8 bases and J shed 2 bases, with 9 bases lying between them. Germline values: CDR1 SGHVS, CDR2 FQNEAQ. This CDR3 is 13 amino acids long. The CDR3 DNA reads as TGTGCCAGCTCGAAATTTAACACCGGGGAGCTGTTTTTT. Translation: CASSKFNTGELFF.

The rearrangement links TRBV9 to TRBJ1-6; 11 nucleotides line up with TRBD1. The CDR3 has 15 residues. V gave up 4 bases and J gave up 6 bases; unmatched junction bases: 3. CDR1 SGDLS and CDR2 YYNGEE come from the germline V gene. As DNA, the CDR3 is TGTGCCAGCAGCCTAGGGACAGGGGGTAATTCACCCCTCCACTTT. The encoded protein is CASSLGTGGNSPLHF.

The chain is built from TRBV30 and TRBJ1-1; D not resolved. CDR3 length equals 15 residues. V lost 0 bases to trimming and J lost 2 bases, with 13 bases between them. Germline V CDR1 and CDR2: GTSNPN, SVGIG (reference sequence). The DNA for the CDR3 is TGTGCCTGGAGTGTACGTGGCATTCCAAACACTGAAGCTTTCTTT. This sequence encodes CAWSVRGIPNTEAFF. Based on the CDR3 plus reference TRBV30 and TRBJ1-1, the full variable domain is SQTIHQWPATLVQPVGSPLSLECTVEGTSNPNLYWYRQAAGRGLQLLFYSVGIGQISSEVPQNLSASRPQDRQFILSSKKLLLSDSGFYLCAWSVRGIPNTEAFFGQGTRLTVV.

CDR3 loop: CSVGQSYGYTF. The CDR3 region has the DNA TGCAGCGTTGGTCAGAGCTATGGCTACACCTTC. The chain employs TRBV29-1 and TRBJ1-2; D not resolved. Germline lookup yields CDR1 SQVTM and CDR2 ANQGSEA. Trimming removed 4 bases at V and 4 bases at J, with 7 bases between. The CDR3 is 11 residues long.

The chain combines TRBV6-2 or TRBV6-3 with TRBJ2-3; 12 nucleotides match TRBD2. The V segment lost 6 bases and the J segment 4 bases; nucleotides outside the gene matches: 5. CDR3 length: 15 amino acids. Germline V CDR1 and CDR2: MNHEY, SVGEGT. Here the CDR3 DNA reads TGTGCCAGCAGACCTAGCGGGGGGGCCCCAGATACGCAGTATTTT. Translation gives CASRPSGGAPDTQYF.

The CDR3 DNA follows: TGTGCCAGCAGCCAAGTTTACCGGGGGGCCTCCTACGAGCAGTACTTC. Protein product: CASSQVYRGASYEQYF. This chain links TRBV3-1 (or the pseudogene TRBV3-2) with TRBJ2-7; TRBD2 is a possible D gene (7 bases). The CDR3 runs 16 residues. The ends were cut back, 1 base at V and 0 bases at J, with 13 bases in the middle. Germline CDR1 LGHDT, CDR2 YNNKEL (reference sequence).

The chain recombines TRBV3-1 (or the pseudogene TRBV3-2) with TRBJ2-1; the D gene could be TRBD1 or TRBD2 (6 bases each). V was pared by 0 bases and J by 2 bases, with 11 bases between. Germline V gene sequence: CDR1 LGHDT, CDR2 YNNKEL (reference sequence). The CDR3 is 16 residues long. The CDR3 region is CASSQDLGGAYNEQFF. Written as DNA, the CDR3 is TGTGCCAGCAGCCAAGATCTGGGGGGCGCCTACAATGAGCAGTTCTTC.